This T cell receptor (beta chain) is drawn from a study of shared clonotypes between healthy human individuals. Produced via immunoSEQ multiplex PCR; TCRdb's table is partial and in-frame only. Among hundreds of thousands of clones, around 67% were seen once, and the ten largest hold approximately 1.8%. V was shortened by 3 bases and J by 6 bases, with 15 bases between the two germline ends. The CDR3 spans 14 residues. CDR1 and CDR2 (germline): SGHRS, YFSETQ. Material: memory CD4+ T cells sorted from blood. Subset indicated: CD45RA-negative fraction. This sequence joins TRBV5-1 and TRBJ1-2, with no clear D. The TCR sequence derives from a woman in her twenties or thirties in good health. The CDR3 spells CASSSALRGNGYTF. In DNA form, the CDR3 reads TGCGCCAGCAGCTCCGCACTCCGCGGCAATGGCTACACCTTC.